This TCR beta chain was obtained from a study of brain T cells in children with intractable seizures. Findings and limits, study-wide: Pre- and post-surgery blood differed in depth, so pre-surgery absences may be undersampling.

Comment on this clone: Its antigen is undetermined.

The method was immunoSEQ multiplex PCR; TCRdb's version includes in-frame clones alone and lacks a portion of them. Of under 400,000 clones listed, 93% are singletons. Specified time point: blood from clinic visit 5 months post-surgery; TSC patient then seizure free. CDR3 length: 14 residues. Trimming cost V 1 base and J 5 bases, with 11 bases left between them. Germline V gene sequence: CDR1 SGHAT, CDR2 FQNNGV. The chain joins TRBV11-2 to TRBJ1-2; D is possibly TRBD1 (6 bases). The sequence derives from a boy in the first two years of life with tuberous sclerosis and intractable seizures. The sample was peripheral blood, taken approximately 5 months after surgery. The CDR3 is CASSLVQGGYGYTF. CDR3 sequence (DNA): TGTGCCAGCAGCTTAGTACAGGGCGGTTATGGCTACACCTTC.